This passage covers 16 T cell receptor beta chains from one sample sequenced in a study of blood T cell repertoires in COVID-19. The assay was immunoSEQ multiplex PCR, and TCRdb's table has in-frame clones only and misses some. The sample carries 160,000 or so clones, approximately 86% recorded once. The source material was peripheral blood. These receptors were collected from a woman in her sixties or seventies who had recovered from COVID-19.

The chain couples TRBV19 to TRBJ2-3, with 12 bases aligning to TRBD2. This CDR3 is built from 16 residues. The ends lost 4 bases at V and 4 bases at J; junction bases unmatched: 6. Germline CDR1 is LNHDA and CDR2 is SQIVND (reference sequence). The CDR3 DNA reads as TGTGCCAGTAGTACAGGACTAGCGGGGAGAGCAGATACGCAGTATTTT. This translates into CASSTGLAGRADTQYF.

The CDR3 is CASKTGSGANVLTF. Here the CDR3 DNA reads TGCGCCAGCAAGACAGGGTCCGGGGCCAACGTCCTGACTTTC. The J gene is TRBJ2-6, the V gene TRBV4-1; 7 bases agree with TRBD1. CDR3 size: 14 residues. The J segment lost 4 bases and the V segment lost 7 bases, leaving 4 bases of the junction unmatched. The germline V gene encodes CDR1 MGHRA and CDR2 YSYEKL.

The rearrangement links TRBV19 to TRBJ1-1; D is possibly TRBD1 (6 bases). CDR1 is LNHDA and CDR2 is SQIVND in the germline V gene (reference sequence). V was cut by 7 bases and J by 1 base, with 22 bases left in between. The CDR3 extends over 17 amino acids. CDR3: CASTVLLRAGENTEAFF. Here the CDR3 DNA reads TGTGCCAGTACCGTTCTCCTTAGGGCAGGGGAGAACACTGAAGCTTTCTTT. Supplemented by reference TRBV19 and TRBJ1-1, the full variable domain reads DGGITQSPKYLFRKEGQNVTLSCEQNLNHDAMYWYRQDPGQGLRLIYYSQIVNDFQKGDIAEGYSVSREKKESFPLTVTSAQKNPTAFYLCASTVLLRAGENTEAFFGQGTRLTVV.

V usage is TRBV7-8 and J usage is TRBJ1-4; TRBD1 matches at 7 bases. CDR3 length: 16 amino acids. Germline CDR1 and CDR2: SGHVS and FQNEAQ. J gave up 4 bases and V 5 bases, and 10 bases lay outside the gene matches. The CDR3 reads CASSDLTGVGNEKLFF. In DNA form, the CDR3 reads TGTGCCAGCAGCGATCTCACAGGGGTCGGTAATGAAAAACTGTTTTTT.

CDR3 sequence (DNA): TGCGCCAGCAGCTTGGGGGGCTTGACCGATAATTCACCCCTCCACTTT. Translated, it gives CASSLGGLTDNSPLHF. This chain uses TRBV5-1 with TRBJ1-6, with D maybe TRBD1 (5 bases). The CDR3 is 16 amino acids. Germline V gene data show CDR1 as SGHRS and CDR2 as YFSETQ. V gave up 0 bases and J gave up 5 bases, with 12 bases separating them. Full variable domain (remainder filled in from reference TRBV5-1 and TRBJ1-6): KAGVTQTPRYLIKTRGQQVTLSCSPISGHRSVSWYQQTPGQGLQFLFEYFSETQRNKGNFPGRFSGRQFSNSRSEMNVSTLELGDSALYLCASSLGGLTDNSPLHFGNGTRLTVT.

The table lists this clone with many counts. This chain uses TRBV7-8 with TRBJ2-1; D is perhaps TRBD1 (6 bases). Germline-derived CDR1 and CDR2 are SGHVS and FQNEAQ. Trimming removed 5 bases from V and 2 bases from J, with 22 bases in between. The CDR3 sequence is 18 residues long. The CDR3 coding sequence is TGTGCCAGCAGCCCAGTCCCCGAGACCAGGGGAGCCTACAATGAGCAGTTCTTC. Translating gives CASSPVPETRGAYNEQFF.

The chain combines TRBV27 with TRBJ2-7; D is ambiguous. V was cut by 4 bases and J by 0 bases, with 7 bases left in between. The CDR3 contains 13 residues. Germline lookup yields CDR1 MNHEY and CDR2 SMNVEV (reference sequence). The CDR3 reads CASSSPRSYEQYF. The CDR3 nucleotides read TGTGCCAGCAGTTCCCCGCGCTCCTACGAGCAGTACTTC.

The CDR3 nucleotides read TGTGCCAGCAGCTTTGCCCCCGGGACTAGCGGGAGCACAGATACGCAGTATTTT. This codes for CASSFAPGTSGSTDTQYF. This rearrangement joins TRBV7-2 to TRBJ2-3, with TRBD2 identical over 12 bases. The germline CDR1 and CDR2 sequences are SGHTA and FQGNSA. V lost 3 bases and J lost 0; bases outside the gene matches: 7. The CDR3 spans 18 residues.

The chain uses TRBV19 and TRBJ1-1; 7 bases are a match to TRBD1. The CDR3 sequence is 13 residues long. Germline V gene data show CDR1 as LNHDA and CDR2 as SQIVND (reference sequence). The ends lost 4 bases at V and 1 base at J; junction bases unmatched: 0. CDR3 loop: CASSRTGNTEAFF. In nucleotides, the CDR3 is TGTGCCAGTAGTAGGACAGGGAACACTGAAGCTTTCTTT.

V is TRBV2 and J is TRBJ1-1; TRBD1 might be the D (6 bases). CDR3 size: 14 residues. From germline, CDR1 is SNHLY and CDR2 FYNNEI. V dropped 7 bases and J dropped 4 bases, with 16 bases sitting between them. CDR3 sequence (DNA): TGTGCCAGCACTCAGGGGCGAGGAGGCACTGAAGCTTTCTTT. Its translation is CASTQGRGGTEAFF.

The chain joins TRBV24-1 to TRBJ1-5, with 9 nucleotides matching TRBD1. This CDR3 is 16 amino acids long. After removal of 4 bases from V and 0 bases from J, the junction contained 3 bases not matched to a gene. Germline V gene data show CDR1 as KGHDR and CDR2 as SFDVKD. The CDR3 is CATSEPGQGSNQPQHF. The CDR3 DNA reads as TGTGCCACCAGTGAACCGGGACAGGGTAGCAATCAGCCCCAGCATTTT.

The chain recombines TRBV29-1 with TRBJ1-4, with D tentatively TRBD1 (5 bases). The CDR3 extends over 18 amino acids. The V gene lost 6 bases and the J gene lost 5 bases, with 28 bases spanning the gap. Germline CDR1 reads SQVTM; CDR2 reads ANQGSEA. In DNA form, the CDR3 reads TGCAGCGTGGGGGGATCAGGACTACGTAGTTTTTGGAATGAAAAACTGTTTTTT. This translates into CSVGGSGLRSFWNEKLFF. Looking up the rest from reference TRBV29-1 and TRBJ1-4 gives the full variable domain: SAVISQKPSRDICQRGTSLTIQCQVDSQVTMMFWYRQQPGQSLTLIATANQGSEATYESGFVIDKFPISRPNLTFSTLTVSNMSPEDSSIYLCSVGGSGLRSFWNEKLFFGSGTQLSVL.

In this sample, this clone turned up once. The chain uses TRBV30 and TRBJ2-7; 11 bases map to TRBD2. This CDR3 has 14 residues. CDR1 is GTSNPN and CDR2 is SVGIG in the germline V gene (reference sequence). V gave up 0 bases and J gave up 2 bases; unmatched junction bases: 0. In nucleotides, the CDR3 is TGTGCCTGGAGTGTTAGCGGGGGGGCCTACGAGCAGTACTTC. Translating it yields CAWSVSGGAYEQYF.

The rearrangement uses TRBV12-3 or TRBV12-4 and TRBJ2-5; TRBD1 might be the D (6 bases). The CDR3 is made up of 13 amino acids. Trimming cost V 6 bases and J 11 bases, with 19 bases left between them. CDR3 sequence (DNA): TGTGCCAGCAGACCCGCAGGGGTAGAGGCTCAGTACTTC. Encoded protein: CASRPAGVEAQYF.

The chain has TRBV7-8 and TRBJ1-1, with TRBD1 identical over 8 bases. Germline CDR1 and CDR2: SGHVS and FQNEAQ. V dropped 5 bases and J dropped 10; count of bases not matched to a gene: 3. The CDR3 is 11 residues long. CDR3 in amino acids: CASSADRVAFF. Written as DNA, the CDR3 is TGTGCCAGCAGCGCGGACAGGGTAGCTTTCTTT.

The gene calls are TRBV5-1 and TRBJ1-5; the match to TRBD1 covers 9 bases. CDR3 length: 15 residues. Germline CDR1 reads SGHRS; CDR2 reads YFSETQ. Trimming took 1 base from V and 5 from J; bases not matched to a gene: 4. The CDR3 sequence: CASSLTGGGDQPQHF. For the CDR3, the DNA is TGCGCCAGCAGCTTGACAGGGGGCGGCGATCAGCCCCAGCATTTT.